This T cell receptor beta chain was identified in a study of response to subunit inactivated influenza vaccine. The length of the CDR3 is 14 residues. V was pared by 3 bases and J by 5 bases, with 14 bases between. CDR1 is LGHNA, CDR2 YNFKEQ, per germline. TCRdb passed the RT-PCR reads through MiXCR, listing each CDR3 protein once. The sample has 800,000 to 1,000,000 distinct CDR3 sequences; less than 25% are singletons. This sequence was found in a man aged 50 or older who received an inactivated influenza vaccine. The chain employs TRBV4-2 and TRBJ2-7; weak D call: TRBD1 (5 bases). The starting material was PBMCs from blood, obtained roughly 5 days after vaccination. In DNA, the CDR3 is TGTGCCAGCAGCCAGGGGCAGGATTGGGACGAGCAGTACTTC. This codes for CASSQGQDWDEQYF.